The clone carrying this T cell receptor (beta chain) was recorded a few times. Its antigen is unidentified. Germline values: CDR1 SGHRS, CDR2 YFSETQ. The ends were cut back, 4 bases at V and 2 bases at J, with 13 bases in the middle. The CDR3 length is 14 residues. The source of the sample is a study of identical twins. Study outcomes and limitations: Because invariant MAIT and iNKT cells could be present, zero-insertion analyses could be partly confounded. Instead of following the same donors, the conclusions were based on cross-sectional statistical analysis. With beta out-of-frame sequences, excess sharing by twins was weaker.

The cDNA had a unique molecular identifier and a template-switch universal primer site. A single record per CDR3 protein comes from TCRdb applying MiXCR to the 5' RACE reads. The sample lists about 530,000 distinct CDR3 sequences; roughly 15% were seen once. The data were also submitted as part of a second study, on yellow fever vaccine responses in identical twins.

Sequencing was done on a sample of CD4+ T cells sorted from blood. The sequence came from a woman younger than 35 in good health. The chain combines TRBV5-1 with TRBJ2-7, with D possibly called TRBD1 or TRBD2 (5 bases each). The chain's CDR3 is CASSEGTVPYEQYF. The CDR3 DNA reads as TGCGCCAGCAGCGAGGGGACGGTACCCTACGAGCAGTACTTC.